These 27 T cell receptor beta chains share one sample of origin, sequenced in a study of blood T cell repertoires in COVID-19. Repertoires were generated with immunoSEQ multiplex PCR, while TCRdb's copy carries only in-frame clones and drops some. The sample records about 200,000 clones, approximately 86% being singletons. Sequenced material: PBMCs or T cells enriched from blood (not recorded which). These receptors originate from a woman aged 40-49 years with acute COVID-19.

The rearrangement uses TRBV3-1 (or the pseudogene TRBV3-2) and TRBJ2-3; D not resolved. The V and J ends lost 4 bases and 5 bases respectively, with 4 bases between them. Germline V CDR1 and CDR2: LGHDT, YNNKEL (reference sequence). This CDR3 comprises 11 residues. The CDR3 loop is CASSRLDTQYF. Here the CDR3 DNA reads TGTGCCAGCAGCCGACTAGATACGCAGTATTTT.

The genes are TRBV27 and TRBJ2-2; unclear D gene. Germline loops: CDR1 MNHEY, CDR2 SMNVEV (reference sequence). V was cut by 6 bases and J by 7 bases, with 21 bases left in between. This CDR3 spans 16 amino acids. The CDR3 sequence is CASSRTILAGNGELFF. Here the CDR3 DNA reads TGTGCCAGCAGCCGAACTATCCTCGCTGGTAACGGGGAGCTGTTTTTT.

The rearrangement uses TRBV30 and TRBJ1-3; D ambiguous. V was trimmed by 3 bases and J by 0 bases, leaving 15 bases between them. CDR1 GTSNPN and CDR2 SVGIG come from the germline V gene (reference sequence). This CDR3 is 16 amino acids long. For the CDR3, the DNA is TGTGCCTGGAGGCGACCAGGCTTCTTCTCTGGAAACACCATATATTTT. This encodes CAWRRPGFFSGNTIYF.

V usage is TRBV9 and J usage is TRBJ2-1, with 12 bases identical to TRBD2. Germline V gene data show CDR1 as SGDLS and CDR2 as YYNGEE. After removal of 4 bases from V and 6 bases from J, the junction contained 5 bases not matched to a gene. This CDR3 comprises 15 residues. The CDR3 nucleotides read TGTGCCAGCAGCCCAGGACTAGCGGGAACCAATGAGCAGTTCTTC. It encodes CASSPGLAGTNEQFF.

There are a few counts of this clone. The J gene is TRBJ1-1, the V gene TRBV19; D not resolved. CDR3 length: 14 amino acids. Between the trimmed V and J ends, which lost 3 bases and 2 bases, there was a span of 10 bases. CDR1 is LNHDA and CDR2 is SQIVND in the germline V gene (reference sequence). CDR3: CASSMGSGNTEAFF. The CDR3 bases are TGTGCCAGTAGTATGGGTAGCGGAAACACTGAAGCTTTCTTT. The whole variable domain, remainder taken from reference TRBV19 and TRBJ1-1, is DGGITQSPKYLFRKEGQNVTLSCEQNLNHDAMYWYRQDPGQGLRLIYYSQIVNDFQKGDIAEGYSVSREKKESFPLTVTSAQKNPTAFYLCASSMGSGNTEAFFGQGTRLTVV.

This chain connects TRBV5-1 to TRBJ2-6; D possibly corresponds to TRBD2 (5 bases). Germline CDR1 SGHRS, CDR2 YFSETQ. With 7 bases removed from V and 3 bases from J, the gap between germline ends came to 26 bases. This CDR3 contains 19 residues. The CDR3 DNA is TGCGCCAGCCGCCCCCTGTCGGGCCCATCGGGATATGGGGCCAACGTCCTGACTTTC. The encoded protein is CASRPLSGPSGYGANVLTF. The full variable domain, rest sourced from reference TRBV5-1 and TRBJ2-6, is KAGVTQTPRYLIKTRGQQVTLSCSPISGHRSVSWYQQTPGQGLQFLFEYFSETQRNKGNFPGRFSGRQFSNSRSEMNVSTLELGDSALYLCASRPLSGPSGYGANVLTFGAGSRLTVL.

This chain connects TRBV28 to TRBJ1-1, with 9 bases lining up with TRBD1. CDR1 is MDHEN and CDR2 is SYDVKM in the germline V gene. V lost 4 bases, J lost 0 bases, and 6 bases stayed unmatched. The CDR3 spans 16 residues. The CDR3 protein is CASSSTGGGVNTEAFF. The CDR3 DNA reads as TGTGCCAGCAGTTCGACAGGGGGAGGCGTGAACACTGAAGCTTTCTTT. The whole variable domain, remainder taken from reference TRBV28 and TRBJ1-1, is DVKVTQSSRYLVKRTGEKVFLECVQDMDHENMFWYRQDPGLGLRLIYFSYDVKMKEKGDIPEGYSVSREKKERFSLILESASTNQTSMYLCASSSTGGGVNTEAFFGQGTRLTVV.

J is TRBJ2-7 and V is TRBV4-1; 10 bases map to TRBD1. The CDR3 sequence is 18 residues long. The ends lost 2 bases at V and 0 bases at J; junction bases unmatched: 10. The germline V gene has CDR1 MGHRA and CDR2 YSYEKL. CDR3 coding DNA: TGCGCCAGCAGCCAATTGTTGGGGGGACAGGGGATCTCCTACGAGCAGTACTTC. It encodes CASSQLLGGQGISYEQYF.

V usage is TRBV25-1 and J usage is TRBJ1-1; TRBD1 matches 9 bases. Germline trimming cut 6 bases from V and 6 bases from J; bases unmatched to any gene: 8. The CDR3 covers 14 residues. CDR1 and CDR2 (germline): MGHDK, SYGVNS. CDR3 DNA: TGTGCCAGCAGCCCGACAGGGGGTGGCTCTGAAGCTTTCTTT. Protein sequence: CASSPTGGGSEAFF.

This clone was seen only once. V and J are TRBV27 and TRBJ2-1, with D possibly being TRBD1 (6 bases). The ends were cut back, 0 bases at V and 8 bases at J, with 14 bases in the middle. The CDR3 extends over 15 amino acids. Looked up from germline, CDR1 is MNHEY and CDR2 is SMNVEV (reference sequence). CDR3 coding DNA: TGTGCCAGCAGTTTATCGGGGACCGCAGGGGATGAGCAGTTCTTC. Amino acid sequence: CASSLSGTAGDEQFF.

V is TRBV11-3 and J is TRBJ2-5; TRBD1 matches 8 bases. The ends lost 4 bases at V and 1 base at J; junction bases unmatched: 5. Germline assignment: CDR1 SGHNT and CDR2 YENEEA. This CDR3 has 15 residues. The CDR3 nucleotides read TGTGCCAGCAGCTCCCCGGACAGGGCCCAAGAGACCCAGTACTTC. It translates to CASSSPDRAQETQYF.

The CDR3 loop is CASSPGQDPYEQYF. Here the CDR3 DNA reads TGTGCCAGCAGCCCGGGACAGGACCCTTACGAGCAGTACTTC. J is TRBJ2-7 and V is TRBV27; TRBD1 matches at 8 bases. The germline CDR1 and CDR2 sequences are MNHEY and SMNVEV (reference sequence). The ends lost 6 bases at V and 4 bases at J; junction bases unmatched: 8. CDR3 size: 14 residues.

This clone has more than one count but fewer than ten. This chain connects TRBV5-1 to TRBJ2-2; D unresolved. Trimming stripped 2 bases from V and 0 bases from J, with 8 bases between. Germline CDR1 reads SGHRS; CDR2 reads YFSETQ. The CDR3 covers 15 residues. The CDR3 nucleotides read TGCGCCAGCAGCTTTGGCTCTTCGAACACCGGGGAGCTGTTTTTT. Protein sequence: CASSFGSSNTGELFF.

The gene calls are TRBV7-2 and TRBJ1-5, with TRBD1 matching over 9 bases. CDR3 length: 15 amino acids. Germline-derived CDR1 and CDR2 are SGHTA and FQGNSA. V lost 4 bases and J lost 6; bases outside the gene matches: 7. CDR3 amino acids: CASSSGTGKGQPQHF. CDR3 coding DNA: TGTGCCAGCAGCTCCGGGACAGGGAAGGGTCAGCCCCAGCATTTT.

This clone showed up just a few times. The chain uses TRBV10-3 and TRBJ1-2, with D unresolved. The germline V gene has CDR1 ENHRY and CDR2 SYGVKD. The V and J ends lost 10 bases and 1 base respectively, with 16 bases between them. The CDR3 runs 14 residues. CDR3 region: CATQDQNGNYGYTF. The CDR3 DNA follows: TGTGCCACCCAGGATCAGAATGGTAACTATGGCTACACCTTC.

V is TRBV6-6 and J is TRBJ2-1; 9 bases are shared with TRBD2. Trimming removed 3 bases from V and 1 base from J; junction bases left unmatched: 4. The CDR3 spans 16 residues. CDR1 and CDR2 from the germline V gene are MNHNY and SVGAGI (reference sequence). Written as DNA, the CDR3 is TGTGCCAGCAGTTATGGCGGGAGGGCGTCCTACAATGAGCAGTTCTTC. Translation: CASSYGGRASYNEQFF.

The J gene is TRBJ2-5, the V gene TRBV7-9; D might be TRBD2 (6 bases). Germline V gene data show CDR1 as SEHNR and CDR2 as FQNEAQ (reference sequence). The V end was cut by 4 bases, the J end by 4 bases, with 16 bases between. The CDR3 spans 15 residues. The CDR3 sequence is CASSSDGKGGETQYF. The CDR3 DNA is TGTGCCAGCAGCTCAGACGGGAAGGGAGGAGAGACCCAGTACTTC.

V and J are TRBV10-3 and TRBJ2-5, with a weak D call TRBD1 (6 bases). This CDR3 spans 14 amino acids. V gave up 5 bases and J gave up 7 bases, with 17 bases separating them. Germline CDR1 is ENHRY and CDR2 is SYGVKD. CDR3 in DNA: TGTGCCATCAGTCCTGGACAGAACTCTGGGACCCAGTACTTC. Amino acid sequence: CAISPGQNSGTQYF.

This clone appeared a single time. The gene calls are TRBV30 and TRBJ2-2; 7 nucleotides match TRBD1. The CDR3 covers 14 residues. V lost 3 bases, J lost 2 bases, and 3 bases stayed unmatched. Germline CDR1 reads GTSNPN; CDR2 reads SVGIG (reference sequence). The CDR3 reads CAWSTGANTGELFF. The CDR3 DNA is TGTGCCTGGAGCACAGGGGCCAACACCGGGGAGCTGTTTTTT.

This chain joins TRBV7-2 and TRBJ2-3; D might be TRBD2 (6 bases). The ends were cut back, 4 bases at V and 2 bases at J, with 13 bases in the middle. CDR3 length: 15 residues. Germline V gene sequence: CDR1 SGHTA, CDR2 FQGNSA. CDR3 nucleotides: TGTGCCAGCAGCTCCCTCGGGACTCTCACAGATACGCAGTATTTT. Protein sequence: CASSSLGTLTDTQYF.

The genes are TRBV27 and TRBJ2-7; a possible D gene is TRBD2 (6 bases). CDR3 length: 15 residues. Germline V gives CDR1 MNHEY, CDR2 SMNVEV (reference sequence). V gave up 6 bases and J gave up 2 bases, with 17 bases separating them. The DNA for the CDR3 is TGTGCCAGCAGCCCATACCGGGACTCCACCTACGAGCAGTACTTC. It specifies CASSPYRDSTYEQYF.

This chain uses TRBV9 with TRBJ2-5; 14 bases fit TRBD2. The CDR3 is 17 amino acids. CDR1 is SGDLS and CDR2 is YYNGEE in the germline V gene. Trimming cost V 0 bases and J 5 bases; bases outside gene matches: 6. CDR3 region: CASSVGGGLAGDETQYF. The CDR3, as DNA: TGTGCCAGCAGCGTAGGCGGGGGACTAGCGGGAGACGAGACCCAGTACTTC.

In nucleotides, the CDR3 is TGTGCCAGCAGCCACCCTCTAGCCCAAGGCACCTACAATGAGCAGTTCTTC. It yields the protein CASSHPLAQGTYNEQFF. The rearrangement joins TRBV4-2 to TRBJ2-1, with D possibly matching TRBD2 (5 bases). Germline-derived CDR1 and CDR2 are LGHNA and YNFKEQ. The CDR3 consists of 17 residues. The V end lost 3 bases, the J end lost 2 bases, and 17 bases lay between the germline ends.

The rearrangement uses TRBV9 and TRBJ1-2; 7 nucleotides match TRBD1. CDR3 length: 16 amino acids. J was trimmed by 2 bases and V by 4 bases; bases with no gene match: 11. Germline lookup yields CDR1 SGDLS and CDR2 YYNGEE. The CDR3 DNA is TGTGCCAGCAGCATCAACGTCGGGACAGAAAACTATGGCTACACCTTC. This sequence encodes CASSINVGTENYGYTF.

This clone was detected a few times. The chain uses TRBV9 and TRBJ2-1, with D possibly being TRBD1 (5 bases). The CDR3 is made up of 17 amino acids. V was pared by 0 bases and J by 0 bases, with 13 bases between. The germline V gene has CDR1 SGDLS and CDR2 YYNGEE. CDR3 in amino acids: CASSVVAGKSSYNEQFF. The CDR3 nucleotides are TGTGCCAGCAGCGTAGTGGCAGGGAAGAGCTCCTACAATGAGCAGTTCTTC.

The CDR3 protein is CASSVDQLPRELFF. CDR3 coding DNA: TGTGCCAGCAGCGTAGATCAACTACCCCGGGAGCTGTTTTTT. The gene calls are TRBV9 and TRBJ2-2, with no clear D. Germline assignment: CDR1 SGDLS and CDR2 YYNGEE. V lost 0 bases and J lost 9, with 12 bases in between. The length of the CDR3 is 14 residues.

This chain joins TRBV7-2 and TRBJ1-5, with D perhaps TRBD1 (6 bases). Trimming left V 1 base short and J 4 bases short, with 8 bases between. CDR3 size: 14 residues. Germline CDR1 is SGHTA and CDR2 is FQGNSA. The CDR3 nucleotides read TGTGCCAGCAGCTTAGGTACAGGGAATCAGCCCCAGCATTTT. Protein sequence: CASSLGTGNQPQHF.